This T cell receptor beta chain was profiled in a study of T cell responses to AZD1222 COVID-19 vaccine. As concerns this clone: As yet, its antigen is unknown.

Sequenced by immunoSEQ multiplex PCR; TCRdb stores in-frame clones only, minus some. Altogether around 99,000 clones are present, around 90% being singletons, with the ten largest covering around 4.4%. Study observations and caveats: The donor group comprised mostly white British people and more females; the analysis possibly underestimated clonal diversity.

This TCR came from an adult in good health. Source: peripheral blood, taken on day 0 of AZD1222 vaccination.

In DNA form, the CDR3 reads TGTGCCAGCAGTTTATCGACAGGGGGCACTGAAGCTTTCTTT. Translating it yields CASSLSTGGTEAFF. The chain is built from TRBV27 and TRBJ1-1, with 9 bases matching TRBD1. Unmatched junction bases numbered 0, after V lost 0 bases and J lost 4 bases. Germline V gene data show CDR1 as MNHEY and CDR2 as SMNVEV (reference sequence). This CDR3 has 14 amino acids.